This is a list of T cell receptor beta chains from one sample in a study of CD8 T cells in ankylosing spondylitis. TCRdb reprocessed the 5' RACE reads via MiXCR and lists one record per CDR3 protein. This sample has about 240,000 distinct CDR3 sequences; roughly 8.6% occur once, and the top ten carry almost 7%. Sequencing was done on a sample of blood, either unsorted or a sorted T cell fraction (not recorded which). The receptors shown here come from a male donor with ankylosing spondylitis or in good health (not recorded which). Each CDR3 is given with its conserved first and last residue. D genes are given only for firm matches. Expanded clones are given a class, and other clones once, few, many or no size at all.

many,TRBV12-3/TRBV12-4,TRBJ2-7,.,CASSLHPGTSYEQYF,TGTGCCAGCAGTCTACACCCCGGGACCTCCTACGAGCAGTACTTC
many,TRBV10-3,TRBJ1-2,TRBD1,CAISEVMTGANYGYTF,TGTGCCATCAGTGAGGTAATGACAGGGGCCAACTATGGCTACACCTTC
many,TRBV20-1,TRBJ1-4,.,CSARDVSGAIPVAPNEKLFF,TGCAGTGCTAGAGACGTTTCGGGAGCCATACCAGTTGCTCCTAATGAAAAACTGTTTTTT
many,TRBV20-1,TRBJ1-1,.,CSARVPIGEAFF,TGCAGTGCTAGAGTACCCATCGGTGAAGCTTTCTTT
many,TRBV7-2,TRBJ2-7,TRBD2,CASSYQTSGGLYEQYF,TGTGCCAGCAGCTACCAGACTAGCGGGGGCCTCTACGAGCAGTACTTC
few,TRBV29-1,TRBJ2-7,.,CSAVQQSEEQYF,TGCAGCGCTGTCCAGCAGTCGGAAGAGCAGTACTTC
many,TRBV7-9,TRBJ2-3,.,CASSLRREGDTQYF,TGTGCCAGCAGCTTACGGCGCGAGGGGGATACGCAGTATTTT
many,TRBV12-3/TRBV12-4,TRBJ2-5,.,CASSFGAQETQYF,TGTGCCAGCAGTTTCGGCGCCCAAGAGACCCAGTACTTC
many,TRBV24-1,TRBJ2-7,.,CATSVPVGEQYF,TGTGCCACCAGTGTTCCTGTCGGCGAGCAGTACTTC
many,TRBV7-2,TRBJ1-2,.,CASSLGGVGYTF,TGTGCCAGCAGCTTAGGGGGAGTTGGCTACACCTTC
few,TRBV7-2,TRBJ1-1,.,CASSLEIGKAFF,TGTGCCAGCAGCTTAGAGATAGGGAAAGCTTTCTTT
many,TRBV20-1,TRBJ1-1,TRBD1,CSARRSTGSGTEAFF,TGCAGTGCTAGACGATCGACAGGGTCGGGCACTGAAGCTTTCTTT
many,TRBV7-2,TRBJ2-7,.,CASSLDAGTLYEQYF,TGTGCCAGCAGCTTAGATGCGGGGACGTTATACGAGCAGTACTTC
.,TRBV6-1,TRBJ2-1,TRBD2,CASRRASGTNEQFF,TGTGCCAGCAGGAGGGCTAGCGGGACCAATGAGCAGTTCTTC
few,TRBV5-5,TRBJ1-4,.,CASSLGVGNSGEKLFF,TGTGCCAGCAGCTTGGGAGTAGGGAACTCGGGGGAAAAACTGTTTTTT
few,TRBV12-3/TRBV12-4,TRBJ1-3,TRBD1,CASTARGVSGNTIYF,TGTGCCAGCACCGCCAGGGGGGTATCTGGAAACACCATATATTTT
many,TRBV20-1,TRBJ2-7,TRBD2,CSARKTSGSYEQYF,TGCAGTGCTAGAAAGACTAGCGGCTCCTACGAGCAGTACTTC
many,TRBV29-1,TRBJ2-3,TRBD1,CSVEDPQGGRGPIDTQYF,TGCAGCGTTGAAGATCCTCAGGGCGGCAGGGGGCCGATAGATACGCAGTATTTT
many,TRBV18,TRBJ1-1,.,CASSPPPGPPNTEAFF,TGTGCCAGCTCACCACCTCCGGGACCTCCGAACACTGAAGCTTTCTTT
few,TRBV18,TRBJ2-2,.,CASSLPPGSTGELFF,TGTGCCAGCTCACTCCCACCGGGCAGCACCGGGGAGCTGTTTTTT
few,TRBV2,TRBJ1-1,TRBD1,CASDATGGGTEAFF,TGTGCCAGCGATGCGACAGGGGGAGGCACTGAAGCTTTCTTT
many,TRBV20-1,TRBJ2-1,.,CSARGPRGLNEQFF,TGCAGTGCTCGAGGCCCACGCGGGCTGAATGAGCAGTTCTTC
many,TRBV6-5,TRBJ1-2,.,CASSYSGRNYGYTF,TGTGCCAGCAGTTACTCGGGACGGAATTATGGCTACACCTTC
many,TRBV20-1,TRBJ2-1,.,CSARSNEQFF,TGCAGTGCTAGAAGTAATGAGCAGTTCTTC
.,TRBV6-2/TRBV6-3,TRBJ2-1,.,CASSYVGNLDGQFF,TGTGCCAGCAGTTACGTAGGGAATCTTGATGGGCAGTTCTTC
.,TRBV5-1,TRBJ1-1,TRBD1,CASSATGSGHNTEAFF,TGCGCCAGCAGCGCGACAGGGTCGGGGCACAACACTGAAGCTTTCTTT
.,TRBV10-2,TRBJ2-3,TRBD1,CASSDPGQQLTDTQYF,TGCGCCAGCAGTGACCCGGGACAGCAACTCACAGATACGCAGTATTTT
many,TRBV7-2,TRBJ2-7,.,CASSSQEFNFYEQYF,TGTGCCAGCAGCTCCCAGGAATTCAACTTCTACGAGCAGTACTTC